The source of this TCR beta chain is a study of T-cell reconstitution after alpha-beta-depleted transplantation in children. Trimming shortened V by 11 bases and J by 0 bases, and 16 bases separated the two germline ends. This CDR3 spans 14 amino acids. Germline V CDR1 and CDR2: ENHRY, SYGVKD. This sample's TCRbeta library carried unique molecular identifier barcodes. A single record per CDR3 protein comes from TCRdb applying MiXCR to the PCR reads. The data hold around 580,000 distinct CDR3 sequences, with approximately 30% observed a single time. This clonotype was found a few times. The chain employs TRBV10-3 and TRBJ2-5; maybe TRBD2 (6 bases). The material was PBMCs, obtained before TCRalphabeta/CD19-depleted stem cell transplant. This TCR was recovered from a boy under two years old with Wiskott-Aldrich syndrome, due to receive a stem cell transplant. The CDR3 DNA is TGTGCCTCCTCCACCGGCGGGAACCAAGAGACCCAGTACTTC. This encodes CASSTGGNQETQYF.